This T cell receptor beta chain stems from a study of T cell repertoires in cytomegalovirus infection. Study-level information: Carrying CMV and the relevant HLA type showed in public TCR beta signatures. General observations from the study: CMV-specific HLA-C-restricted TCR beta clonotypes dominated the ex vivo response.

About this clonotype itself: The antigen remains undetermined.

V was pared by 8 bases and J by 7 bases, with 8 bases between. Germline-derived CDR1 and CDR2 are SNHLY and FYNNEI. The CDR3 contains 10 residues. Using its own MiXCR run on the reads, TCRdb lists one record per CDR3 protein. The repertoire holds 750,000 to 900,000 distinct CDR3 sequences, with under 35% as singletons. The rearrangement joins TRBV2 to TRBJ1-2; tentatively, D is TRBD1 (5 bases). The origin of this receptor is a human donor in good health (CMV status not recorded). Some clones in this sample may be carry-over from other donors' samples. This sample comprised cultured CD8+ T cells from PBMCs, obtained from culture after CMV antigen stimulation. This CDR3 reads CASQGFGYTF. The CDR3 DNA reads TGTGCCAGCCAGGGTTTTGGCTACACCTTC.